A selection of T cell receptor beta chains follows, all from one sample in a study of blood T cell repertoires in COVID-19. Data came from immunoSEQ multiplex PCR; TCRdb stores just in-frame clones and leaves some out. This table has roughly 130,000 clones, about four fifths appearing once. Sequencing was carried out using PBMCs or T cells enriched from blood (not recorded which). These receptor sequences come from a man over 45 who had recovered from COVID-19. The CDR3 runs from the conserved cysteine through the conserved F or W. The D gene is left open where the match is weak. Size values are once, few and many counts, or a class for expanded clones, and some rows have none.

j_call clone_size d_call v_call cdr3_nt cdr3_aa
TRBJ2-7 NA TRBD1 TRBV5-1 TGCGCCAGCAGCTTAAATATAGGACAGGGCTACGAGCAGTACTTC CASSLNIGQGYEQYF
TRBJ1-1 NA NA TRBV5-1 TGCGCCAGCAGCGCAAGGGGCCGAACGAACACTGAAGCTTTCTTT CASSARGRTNTEAFF
TRBJ2-5 NA TRBD1 TRBV12-3/TRBV12-4 TGTGCCAGCAGTTTTCAGGGGGCGGGGACCCAGTACTTC CASSFQGAGTQYF
TRBJ1-3 few NA TRBV19 TGTGCCAGTAGTATAGATCGCCAGGGCCGGATCTCTGGAAACACCATATATTTT CASSIDRQGRISGNTIYF
TRBJ2-5 NA NA TRBV7-9 TGTGCCAGCAGCTTAGTATCCCTTCCCCAAGAGACCCAGTACTTC CASSLVSLPQETQYF
TRBJ2-7 NA NA TRBV7-7 TGTGCTAGCAGCCCCAGTGGGAGCTACGAGCAGTACTTC CASSPSGSYEQYF
TRBJ1-2 NA TRBD1 TRBV24-1 TGTGCCACCAGTGATTATCAGGGGGCGAGCGGCTACACCTTC CATSDYQGASGYTF
TRBJ2-7 NA NA TRBV4-3 TGCGCCAGCAGCCAAGATCTCCGGGGGTACGAGCAGTACTTC CASSQDLRGYEQYF
TRBJ2-7 NA NA TRBV7-6 TGTGCCAGCAGCACGCAGGGGGGCGAGCAGTACTTC CASSTQGGEQYF
TRBJ1-4 NA TRBD1 TRBV28 TGTGCCAGCAGGTCAAACCCTTCCGGGACAGGGGCTTCAACTAATGAAAAACTGTTTTTT CASRSNPSGTGASTNEKLFF
TRBJ1-4 NA NA TRBV5-8 TGTGCCAGCAGCTGGACCGGACTGGTTAATGAAAAACTGTTTTTT CASSWTGLVNEKLFF
TRBJ2-2 NA TRBD2 TRBV7-8 TGTGCCAGCAGCTTAGATCAGCGGGGGGCCCGAGGCGGGGAGCTGTTTTTT CASSLDQRGARGGELFF
TRBJ1-1 NA NA TRBV24-1 TGTGCCACCAGTGATTTGAAAAAACAGGGCTACACTGAAGCTTTCTTT CATSDLKKQGYTEAFF
TRBJ2-7 NA TRBD1 TRBV4-3 TGCGCCAGCAGCCAGGTAAGACGGACAGGGGGCTTCCACGAGCAGTACTTC CASSQVRRTGGFHEQYF
TRBJ2-1 NA NA TRBV30 TGTGCCTGGAGTGTAACAGGGAGCTCCTACAATGAGCAGTTCTTC CAWSVTGSSYNEQFF
TRBJ1-2 once NA TRBV6-5 TGTGCCAGCAGTTCTCCTCTCTCTAACTATGGCTACACCTTC CASSSPLSNYGYTF
TRBJ2-2 few NA TRBV7-9 TGTGCCAGCAGCCCAGGGTTAGGAACCGGGGAGCTGTTTTTT CASSPGLGTGELFF
TRBJ2-1 NA TRBD1 TRBV5-4 TGTGCCAGCGTCCGGGACAGGGGGACCTACAATGAGCAGTTCTTC CASVRDRGTYNEQFF
TRBJ1-1 NA NA TRBV7-9 TGTGCCAGCAGCTTAGCGTTTATCACTGAAGCTTTCTTT CASSLAFITEAFF
TRBJ2-2 NA TRBD2 TRBV4-3 TGCGCCAGCAACCGACTAGCGGGGACGAACACCGGGGAGCTGTTTTTT CASNRLAGTNTGELFF
TRBJ1-2 NA NA TRBV3-1/TRBV3-2 TGTGCCAGCAGCAGGGGGGGTAACTATGGCTACACCTTC CASSRGGNYGYTF
TRBJ1-2 NA NA TRBV30 TGTGCCTGGAGTGTAGGAGGGGCTCGGGGCTACACCTTC CAWSVGGARGYTF
TRBJ2-1 NA NA TRBV7-3 TGTGCCAGCAGTCCCGGGGGGACATTAGGATACAATGAGCAGTTCTTC CASSPGGTLGYNEQFF
TRBJ2-3 NA TRBD2 TRBV7-3 TGTGCCAGCAGCTCAATAGCGGGCGGGGCAGATACGCAGTATTTT CASSSIAGGADTQYF
TRBJ2-7 NA NA TRBV11-2 TGTGCCAGCACCTCCCCAGGGCTTGCTGAGCAGTACTTC CASTSPGLAEQYF
TRBJ1-6 NA TRBD1 TRBV7-6 TGTGCCAGCAGCCAACAGGGGGCGCTTTCCTATAATTCACCCCTCCACTTT CASSQQGALSYNSPLHF
TRBJ2-6 NA TRBD1 TRBV19 TGTGCCAGTAGTTGGGGACAGGGGGAGAACTCTGGGGCCAACGTCCTGACTTTC CASSWGQGENSGANVLTF
TRBJ1-1 NA TRBD1 TRBV11-2 TGTGCCAGCAGCTTAGATAGGACAGGGAGTGAAGCTTTCTTT CASSLDRTGSEAFF
TRBJ2-2 NA NA TRBV7-9 TGTGCCAGCAGCACGGACTTGAACACCGGGGAGCTGTTTTTT CASSTDLNTGELFF
TRBJ1-4 NA NA TRBV7-8 TGTGCCAGCAGCTTGTTGGCAGGGTTAAATGAAAAACTGTTTTTT CASSLLAGLNEKLFF
TRBJ2-7 NA TRBD2 TRBV2 TGTGCCAGCAGCCCCCGCCTAGCGGGGGGTTATAGCTCCTACGAGCAGTACTTC CASSPRLAGGYSSYEQYF
TRBJ2-7 few NA TRBV25-1 TGTGCCAGCTCGGGGAGAGGGAGCTACGAGCAGTACTTC CASSGRGSYEQYF
TRBJ2-7 NA NA TRBV2 TGTGCCAGCAGGCGGATGCCGACAGTCTCCTACGAGCAGTACTTC CASRRMPTVSYEQYF
TRBJ2-7 NA TRBD1 TRBV20-1 TGCAGTGCTAGTAACAGGGGAAGCGAGCAGTACTTC CSASNRGSEQYF
TRBJ1-2 few NA TRBV7-8 TGTGCCAGCAGCTTATTGCCAGGGAGGAACTATGGCTACACCTTC CASSLLPGRNYGYTF
TRBJ2-2 once NA TRBV11-3 TGTGCCAGCAGCTTCTCCGGGACAACCACCGGGGAGCTGTTTTTT CASSFSGTTTGELFF
TRBJ2-3 NA TRBD1 TRBV5-8 TGTGCCAGCAGCTTGGGACAGGGGGTTCCCGGCACAGATACGCAGTATTTT CASSLGQGVPGTDTQYF
TRBJ2-3 few TRBD1 TRBV7-2 TGTGCCAGCAGCAAACGGGACAGGCGAGATACGCAGTATTTT CASSKRDRRDTQYF
TRBJ1-3 NA NA TRBV7-2 TGTGCCAGCAGCTTGGCGGGGACTTACAGCTCTGGAAACACCATATATTTT CASSLAGTYSSGNTIYF
TRBJ1-4 NA NA TRBV5-4 TGTGCCAGCAGGGCCCAGGGTAATGAAAAACTGTTTTTT CASRAQGNEKLFF
TRBJ2-1 NA TRBD1 TRBV20-1 TGCAGTGCTAGTGATACAGGGGCCTACAATGAGCAGTTCTTC CSASDTGAYNEQFF
TRBJ2-7 NA NA TRBV29-1 TGCAGCGTTGAAGACACAGCCGAGCAGTACTTC CSVEDTAEQYF